Listed here are 17 T cell receptor beta chains from one sample, sequenced in a study of control samples from healthy donors and cancer patients. Data came from immunoSEQ multiplex PCR; TCRdb stores just in-frame clones and leaves some out. The table lists 28,000 or so clones, approximately 85% of them singletons. The sample consisted of PBMCs. Receptors originate from a man aged 55-75 years with colorectal cancer.

The V and J genes are TRBV10-2 and TRBJ2-6; no clear D gene. The germline gives CDR1 WSHSY, CDR2 SAAADI. V was clipped by 3 bases and J by 2 bases, with 8 bases between them. This CDR3 comprises 15 residues. CDR3 sequence (DNA): TGCGCCAGCAGTGATCCATCTACTGGGGCCAACGTCCTGACTTTC. This encodes CASSDPSTGANVLTF.

This clone was observed a handful of times. This chain links TRBV7-9 with TRBJ1-1; D gene ambiguous. The V gene lost 6 bases and the J gene lost 4 bases, with 12 bases spanning the gap. In germline, CDR1 is SEHNR, CDR2 FQNEAQ (reference sequence). The CDR3 runs to 13 residues. The DNA for the CDR3 is TGTGCCAGCAGAGGAGGGATGGGCACTGAAGCTTTCTTT. Translating it yields CASRGGMGTEAFF. Full variable domain (rest looked up from reference TRBV7-9 and TRBJ1-1): DTGVSQNPRHKITKRGQNVTFRCDPISEHNRLYWYRQTLGQGPEFLTYFQNEAQLEKSRLLSDRFSAERPKGSFSTLEIQRTEQGDSAMYLCASRGGMGTEAFFGQGTRLTVV.

The chain employs TRBV5-1 and TRBJ1-2; 8 bases are shared with TRBD1. CDR3 length equals 16 residues. With V trimmed by 0 bases and J by 4 bases, 8 bases remained unmatched. The germline V gene has CDR1 SGHRS and CDR2 YFSETQ. CDR3 in DNA: TGCGCCAGCAGCTTGGGGCTCCAGGGGGCCAGCTATGGCTACACCTTC. Residues: CASSLGLQGASYGYTF.

The chain recombines TRBV19 with TRBJ1-5; TRBD1 agrees at 10 bases. The length of the CDR3 is 19 residues. CDR1 is LNHDA, CDR2 SQIVND, per germline (reference sequence). V gave up 3 bases and J gave up 5 bases; unmatched junction bases: 16. This CDR3 reads CASSMGPGQGLGGDQPQHF. The CDR3, as DNA: TGTGCCAGTAGTATGGGACCGGGACAGGGGCTCGGAGGCGATCAGCCCCAGCATTTT.

The chain employs TRBV24-1 and TRBJ2-1; 9 bases agree with TRBD1. The CDR3 is 17 residues long. CDR1 is KGHDR and CDR2 is SFDVKD in the germline V gene. V was clipped by 3 bases and J by 6 bases; unmatched bases: 11. The CDR3 bases are TGTGCCACCAGTGATGGGACAGGGAAGTATCGAGGCAATGAGCAGTTCTTC. Translated: CATSDGTGKYRGNEQFF.

J is TRBJ2-1 and V is TRBV30; 9 nucleotides line up with TRBD2. The CDR3 sequence is 14 residues long. Germline V gene data show CDR1 as GTSNPN and CDR2 as SVGIG (reference sequence). Unmatched junction bases numbered 7, after V lost 7 bases and J lost 3 bases. The CDR3 DNA follows: TGTGCCTCCTCGGGGCGGGGGGGCTACAATGAGCAGTTCTTC. This sequence encodes CASSGRGGYNEQFF.

As for this clone: Different DNA sequences within this sample yield the same CDR3. The gene calls are TRBV27 and TRBJ1-2; D is uncertain. Germline V gives CDR1 MNHEY, CDR2 SMNVEV (reference sequence). The V end lost 6 bases, the J end lost 0 bases, and 8 bases lay between the germline ends. CDR3 length: 13 amino acids. Written as DNA, the CDR3 is TGTGCCAGCAGCCCTGGACCTAACTATGGCTACACCTTC. This encodes CASSPGPNYGYTF.

This clone was picked up one time. The V and J genes are TRBV7-9 and TRBJ1-2; perhaps TRBD1 as D (6 bases). The CDR3 totals 15 residues. V lost 6 bases and J 0 bases, leaving 14 bases between the germline ends. Germline values: CDR1 SEHNR, CDR2 FQNEAQ (reference sequence). CDR3: CASSRKGGTNYGYTF. CDR3 nucleotide sequence: TGTGCCAGCAGTCGAAAAGGGGGAACTAACTATGGCTACACCTTC.

The CDR3 nucleotides are TGCGCCAGCAGCTCGACAGGGGGGAACACCGGGGAGCTGTTTTTT. As protein: CASSSTGGNTGELFF. The rearrangement links TRBV5-1 to TRBJ2-2; 9 nucleotides align to TRBD1. J was trimmed by 1 base and V by 3 bases; bases with no gene match: 1. CDR3 length equals 15 residues. Germline CDR1 is SGHRS and CDR2 is YFSETQ.

This chain connects TRBV7-9 to TRBJ1-4, with D perhaps matching TRBD1 (5 bases). Trimming shortened V by 0 bases and J by 8 bases, and 10 bases separated the two germline ends. CDR3 length equals 14 residues. CDR1 and CDR2 from the germline V gene are SEHNR and FQNEAQ (reference sequence). The CDR3 region has the DNA TGTGCCAGCAGCTTAGCAGGGGCTGGAGAAAAACTGTTTTTT. It yields the protein CASSLAGAGEKLFF.

The rearrangement uses TRBV10-3 and TRBJ2-7, with 11 bases fitting TRBD1. The CDR3 spans 17 residues. Losses at the gene ends were 3 bases for V and 1 base for J; bases not matched to a gene: 8. Germline V gene data show CDR1 as ENHRY and CDR2 as SYGVKD. The DNA of the CDR3 is TGTGCCATCAGTGATTCTAGGGACAGGGGGAGTTCCTACGAGCAGTACGTC. This codes for CAISDSRDRGSSYEQYV.

The V and J genes are TRBV12-5 and TRBJ1-3, with TRBD1 as a possible D gene (6 bases). The CDR3 extends over 19 amino acids. Germline loops: CDR1 LGHNT, CDR2 FRNRAP. Trimming took off 0 bases at V and 6 bases at J, with 24 bases between the two ends. CDR3 sequence: CASGLVAGVSGTIPNTIYF. CDR3 DNA sequence: TGTGCTAGTGGTTTGGTTGCCGGGGTCTCTGGGACAATTCCAAACACCATATATTTT.

This clone was observed a single time. This chain uses TRBV5-6 with TRBJ1-1; D unresolved. The CDR3 is 12 residues long. V was clipped by 1 base and J by 7 bases, with 8 bases between them. CDR1 is SGHDT and CDR2 is YYEEEE in the germline V gene. CDR3 loop: CASSLYRGEAFF. CDR3 nucleotides: TGTGCCAGCAGCTTGTATAGAGGTGAAGCTTTCTTT.

The chain is built from TRBV7-2 and TRBJ1-1, with 10 nucleotides matching TRBD1. This CDR3 is built from 13 residues. Looked up from germline, CDR1 is SGHTA and CDR2 is FQGNSA. J lost 4 bases, V lost 4 bases, and 0 bases had no gene match. In nucleotides, the CDR3 is TGTGCCAGCAGCTGGGACAGGGGCACTGAAGCTTTCTTT. Translation: CASSWDRGTEAFF.

Judged by abundance, this clone is medium-sized. The J gene is TRBJ1-2, the V gene TRBV7-9, with D unclear. Trimming shortened V by 1 base and J by 3 bases, and 15 bases separated the two germline ends. Germline CDR1 reads SEHNR; CDR2 reads FQNEAQ (reference sequence). The CDR3 is made up of 16 amino acids. The CDR3 loop is CASSLVGPRKDYGYTF. CDR3 nucleotide sequence: TGTGCCAGCAGCTTAGTGGGCCCAAGAAAGGACTATGGCTACACCTTC.

The CDR3 region has the DNA TGCGCCAGCAGCCAAGATCTGGCCTCCGGTGGCTACACCTTC. Encoded protein: CASSQDLASGGYTF. The J gene is TRBJ1-2, the V gene TRBV4-1; D remains ambiguous. CDR3 length: 14 residues. With 0 bases removed from V and 7 bases from J, the gap between germline ends came to 12 bases. Germline V CDR1 and CDR2: MGHRA, YSYEKL.

The rearrangement uses TRBV6-2 or TRBV6-3 and TRBJ2-7, with 8 nucleotides matching TRBD2. J lost 4 bases, V lost 2 bases, and 7 bases had no gene match. In germline, CDR1 is MNHEY, CDR2 SVGEGT. The CDR3 has 15 amino acids. DNA for the CDR3: TGTGCCAGCAGTTACGGAATGGCTAGCGGGTACGAGCAGTACGTC. This translates into CASSYGMASGYEQYV.